Following are 18 T cell receptor beta chains from one sample sequenced in a study of long-term antiretroviral therapy in people with HIV. Investigators performed immunoSEQ version v3.0 at survey level. Some clones are missing from TCRdb's copy, which holds only in-frame ones; the method was immunoSEQ multiplex PCR. Counted here are approximately 30,000 clones, more than 70% occurring once; the ten biggest clones make up approximately 4.8%. The sample was unsorted PBMCs, taken 0.8 years after starting antiretroviral therapy. Receptor source: a woman in her 30s with HIV.

The chain carries TRBV7-9 and TRBJ1-5, with a possible D match to TRBD1 (6 bases). Germline lookup yields CDR1 SEHNR and CDR2 FQNEAQ (reference sequence). This CDR3 region has 13 residues. V was shortened by 5 bases and J by 4 bases, with 9 bases between the two germline ends. Written as DNA, the CDR3 is TGTGCCAGCAGCCGAGGGGGGAATCAGCCCCAGCATTTT. This encodes CASSRGGNQPQHF. The whole variable domain, remainder taken from reference TRBV7-9 and TRBJ1-5, is DTGVSQNPRHKITKRGQNVTFRCDPISEHNRLYWYRQTLGQGPEFLTYFQNEAQLEKSRLLSDRFSAERPKGSFSTLEIQRTEQGDSAMYLCASSRGGNQPQHFGDGTRLSIL.

This chain connects TRBV7-6 to TRBJ2-7; possibly TRBD2 for D (5 bases). The V end lost 8 bases, the J end lost 3 bases, and 20 bases lay between the germline ends. Germline V gene data show CDR1 as SGHVS and CDR2 as FNYEAQ. The CDR3 loop spans 15 amino acids. The CDR3 region is CASQRGLGGGYEQYF. The CDR3 coding sequence is TGTGCCAGCCAAAGAGGCCTCGGAGGAGGCTACGAGCAGTACTTC.

This clone was picked up a small number of times. This chain links TRBV2 with TRBJ1-2; D possibly corresponds to TRBD1 (5 bases). Trimming removed 10 bases at V and 4 bases at J, with 13 bases between. Germline-derived CDR1 and CDR2 are SNHLY and FYNNEI. This CDR3 spans 12 amino acids. Here the CDR3 DNA reads TGTGCCACCGGTGGGGGGGTCTATGGCTACACCTTC. Translation: CATGGGVYGYTF.

The CDR3, as DNA: TGTGCCAGCAGTGAAGCGCGGACTAGCGGCCGGCCGTCCCAGTACTTC. It codes for CASSEARTSGRPSQYF. The rearrangement links TRBV6-1 to TRBJ2-5; TRBD2 matches at 10 bases. There are 16 residues in the CDR3. Germline assignment: CDR1 MNHNS and CDR2 SASEGT. V lost 0 bases and J lost 9; bases outside the gene matches: 10.

V is TRBV5-1 and J is TRBJ1-2; maybe TRBD1 (5 bases). The CDR3 has 15 residues. The V gene lost 4 bases and the J gene lost 1 base, with 14 bases spanning the gap. Germline lookup yields CDR1 SGHRS and CDR2 YFSETQ. CDR3 coding DNA: TGCGCCAGCAGCCCGACGGGGGAAATTAACTATGGCTACACCTTC. It yields the protein CASSPTGEINYGYTF. Filled out from reference TRBV5-1 and TRBJ1-2, the complete variable domain reads KAGVTQTPRYLIKTRGQQVTLSCSPISGHRSVSWYQQTPGQGLQFLFEYFSETQRNKGNFPGRFSGRQFSNSRSEMNVSTLELGDSALYLCASSPTGEINYGYTFGSGTRLTVV.

V gene TRBV10-3 combines with J gene TRBJ2-5; 8 bases align to TRBD2. V shed 5 bases, J shed 5 bases, and the junction held 7 bases outside the gene matches. CDR1 and CDR2 (germline): ENHRY, SYGVKD. This CDR3 has 14 residues. CDR3 DNA sequence: TGTGCCATCAGTTCCGGGGGGGCTGTGGAGACCCAGTACTTC. Translating it yields CAISSGGAVETQYF.

The chain is built from TRBV19 and TRBJ2-3; D gene unclear. This CDR3 spans 12 amino acids. Germline V CDR1 and CDR2: LNHDA, SQIVND (reference sequence). Trimming cost V 3 bases and J 4 bases, with 5 bases left between them. The CDR3 here is CASSIPADTQYF. The CDR3 DNA reads as TGTGCCAGTAGTATTCCGGCAGATACGCAGTATTTT. Supplemented by reference TRBV19 and TRBJ2-3, the full variable domain reads DGGITQSPKYLFRKEGQNVTLSCEQNLNHDAMYWYRQDPGQGLRLIYYSQIVNDFQKGDIAEGYSVSREKKESFPLTVTSAQKNPTAFYLCASSIPADTQYFGPGTRLTVL.

The chain recombines TRBV9 with TRBJ1-1; tentative D call: TRBD1 (6 bases). Germline V lookup: CDR1 SGDLS, CDR2 YYNGEE. This CDR3 has 15 amino acids. Trimming stripped 4 bases from V and 0 bases from J, with 13 bases between. DNA for the CDR3: TGTGCCAGCAGCCCCGGACAGACTATGAACACTGAAGCTTTCTTT. It specifies CASSPGQTMNTEAFF.

The chain couples TRBV6-1 to TRBJ2-4; TRBD1 might be the D (5 bases). The V end lost 2 bases, the J end lost 2 bases, and 13 bases lay between the germline ends. The V gene's germline CDR1 is MNHNS and CDR2 SASEGT. This CDR3 spans 16 amino acids. The CDR3 is CASSESARVPKNIQYF. The CDR3, as DNA: TGTGCCAGCAGTGAAAGTGCCAGGGTGCCCAAAAACATTCAGTACTTC.

V usage is TRBV5-1 and J usage is TRBJ1-6; no clear D gene. The germline CDR1 and CDR2 sequences are SGHRS and YFSETQ. The CDR3 totals 16 residues. Between the trimmed V and J ends, which lost 4 bases and 4 bases, there was a span of 15 bases. The CDR3 DNA follows: TGCGCCAGCAGCCCGGATACAGTAAGGTATAATTCACCCCTCCACTTT. It yields the protein CASSPDTVRYNSPLHF.

In DNA form, the CDR3 reads TGTGCCAGCAGCCCCCCTGTATCCAACGAGCAGTACTTC. Its translation is CASSPPVSNEQYF. This chain connects TRBV9 to TRBJ2-7; D is undetermined. This CDR3 is 13 amino acids long. Trimming shortened V by 4 bases and J by 5 bases, and 13 bases separated the two germline ends. The V gene's germline CDR1 is SGDLS and CDR2 YYNGEE.

This chain joins TRBV27 and TRBJ1-2, with D possibly TRBD1 on 6 matching bases. Germline V gene data show CDR1 as MNHEY and CDR2 as SMNVEV (reference sequence). The V end lost 8 bases, the J end lost 7 bases, and 23 bases lay between the germline ends. This CDR3 region has 15 residues. CDR3 region: CASGSTTQGARGYTF. The CDR3 coding sequence is TGTGCCAGCGGATCTACTACACAGGGAGCTCGTGGCTACACCTTC.

CDR3 sequence: CAWDRVNSPLHF. In nucleotides, the CDR3 is TGTGCCTGGGACAGGGTGAATTCACCCCTCCACTTT. The chain links TRBV30 to TRBJ1-6; 7 bases align to TRBD1. The CDR3 length is 12 residues. The V gene end was trimmed by 5 bases and the J gene end by 7 bases; junction bases not matched to a gene: 2. In germline, CDR1 is GTSNPN, CDR2 SVGIG (reference sequence).

This clone has a single count. The V and J genes are TRBV30 and TRBJ2-6; the D gene is possibly TRBD1 (6 bases). Germline assignment: CDR1 GTSNPN and CDR2 SVGIG (reference sequence). The germline V and J ends were trimmed by 1 base and 4 bases, with 8 bases remaining between them. This CDR3 has 14 amino acids. The CDR3, as DNA: TGTGCCTGGAGTGAAGGGACAGGGGCCAACGTCCTGACTTTC. This gives the protein CAWSEGTGANVLTF.

The chain joins TRBV5-6 to TRBJ1-2; 10 bases map to TRBD1. The junction had 12 bases not matched to a gene; V was cut back by 1 base and J by 3 bases. The CDR3 totals 18 residues. Germline-derived CDR1 and CDR2 are SGHDT and YYEEEE. In DNA, the CDR3 is TGTGCCAGCAGCTTGAAGGGGACAGGGGAAGAGGTCTACTATGGCTACACCTTC. This encodes CASSLKGTGEEVYYGYTF.

This sequence joins TRBV28 and TRBJ1-6; D not certain. This CDR3 spans 13 amino acids. Trimming pared 7 bases from V and 10 bases from J, leaving 14 bases between. Germline-derived CDR1 and CDR2 are MDHEN and SYDVKM. CDR3 protein: CASKGGFGSPLHF. The CDR3 nucleotides are TGTGCCAGCAAAGGAGGCTTCGGGTCACCCCTCCACTTT.

This chain links TRBV6-1 with TRBJ1-2; no firm D call. Germline CDR1 reads MNHNS; CDR2 reads SASEGT. CDR3 length: 13 residues. The germline V and J ends were trimmed by 5 bases and 8 bases, with 15 bases remaining between them. The CDR3 spells CASSRTASWGYTF. CDR3 DNA sequence: TGTGCCAGCAGTCGCACAGCTAGTTGGGGCTACACCTTC.

The chain employs TRBV6-1 and TRBJ1-1; the D is unclear. Germline V gene sequence: CDR1 MNHNS, CDR2 SASEGT. With 4 bases removed from V and 4 bases from J, the gap between germline ends came to 16 bases. The CDR3 sequence is 15 residues long. The CDR3 DNA sequence: TGTGCCAGCAGTGCGGGTAATCGGGGTAGCACTGAAGCTTTCTTT. Translated, it gives CASSAGNRGSTEAFF.